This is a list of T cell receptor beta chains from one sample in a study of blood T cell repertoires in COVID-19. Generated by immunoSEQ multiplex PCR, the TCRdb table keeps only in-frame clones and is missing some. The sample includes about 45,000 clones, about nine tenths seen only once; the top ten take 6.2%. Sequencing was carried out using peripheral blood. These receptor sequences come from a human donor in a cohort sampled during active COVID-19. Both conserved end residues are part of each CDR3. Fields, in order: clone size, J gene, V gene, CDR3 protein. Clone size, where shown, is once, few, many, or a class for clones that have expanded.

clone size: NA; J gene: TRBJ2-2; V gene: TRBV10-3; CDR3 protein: CAISESTGGGTGELFF
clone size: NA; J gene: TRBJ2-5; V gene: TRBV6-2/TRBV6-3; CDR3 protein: CASSPTESWTQYF
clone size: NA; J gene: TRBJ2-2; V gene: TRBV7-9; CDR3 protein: CASSFLVGELFF
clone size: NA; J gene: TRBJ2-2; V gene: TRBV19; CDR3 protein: CASSIGDRVTNTGELFF
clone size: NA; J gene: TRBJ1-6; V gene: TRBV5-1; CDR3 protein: CASSPAAATNSPLHF
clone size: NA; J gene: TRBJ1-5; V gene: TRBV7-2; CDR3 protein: CASSLGAGVDRPQHF
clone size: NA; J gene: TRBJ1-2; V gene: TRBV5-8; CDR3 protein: CASSLARGSNYGYTF
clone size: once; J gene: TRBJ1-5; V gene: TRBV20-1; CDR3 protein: CSASFGNQPQHF
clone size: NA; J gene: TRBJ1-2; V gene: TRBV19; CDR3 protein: CASSRTGLWGYTF
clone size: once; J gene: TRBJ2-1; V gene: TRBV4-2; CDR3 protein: CASSQYVSGGTYNEQFF
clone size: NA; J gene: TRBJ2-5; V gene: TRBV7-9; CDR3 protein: CASSSLARVAGGLETQYF
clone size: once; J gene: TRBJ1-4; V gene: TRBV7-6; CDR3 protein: CASSPLYGKLFF
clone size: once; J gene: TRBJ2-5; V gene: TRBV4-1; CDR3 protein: CASSQDFASLKETQYF
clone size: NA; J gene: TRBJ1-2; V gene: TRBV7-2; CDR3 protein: CASSLNLGGGARGYTF
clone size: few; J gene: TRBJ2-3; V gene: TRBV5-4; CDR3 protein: CASSEGLAGPTDTQYF
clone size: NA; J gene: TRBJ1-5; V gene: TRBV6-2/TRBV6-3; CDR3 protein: CASSYGGIVGNQPQHF
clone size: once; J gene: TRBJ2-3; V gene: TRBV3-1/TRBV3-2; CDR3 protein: CASSQDSGGASGTQYF
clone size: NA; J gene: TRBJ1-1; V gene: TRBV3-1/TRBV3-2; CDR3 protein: CASSHGGGTEAFF
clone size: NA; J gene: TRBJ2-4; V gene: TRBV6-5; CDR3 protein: CANPWGGAAKNIQYF
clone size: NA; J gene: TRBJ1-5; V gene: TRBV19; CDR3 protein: CASSMAPGQGNNQPQHF
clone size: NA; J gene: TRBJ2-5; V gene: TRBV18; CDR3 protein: CASSRGREETQYF
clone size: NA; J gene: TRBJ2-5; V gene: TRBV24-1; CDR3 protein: CATSGRGEETQYF
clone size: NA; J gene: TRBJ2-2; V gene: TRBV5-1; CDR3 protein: CASSPNAANTGELFF
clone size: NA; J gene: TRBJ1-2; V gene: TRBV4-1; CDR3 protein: CASSQDWTGPQGYTF
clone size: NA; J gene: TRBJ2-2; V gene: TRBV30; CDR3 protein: CARSIAGGRAGELFF
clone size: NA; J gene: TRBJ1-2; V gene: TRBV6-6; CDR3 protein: CASSYGQGLVGYTF
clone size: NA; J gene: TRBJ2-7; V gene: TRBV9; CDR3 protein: CASSGGGSYEQYF
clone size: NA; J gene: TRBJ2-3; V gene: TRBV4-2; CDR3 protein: CASSQYLAGATTDTQYF
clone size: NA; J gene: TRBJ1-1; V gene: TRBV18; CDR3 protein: CASSPRTRNTEAFF
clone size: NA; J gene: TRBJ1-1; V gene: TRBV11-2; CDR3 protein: CASSLMGRNTEAFF
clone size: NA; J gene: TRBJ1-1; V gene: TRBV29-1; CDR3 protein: CSSGTSWNTEAFF
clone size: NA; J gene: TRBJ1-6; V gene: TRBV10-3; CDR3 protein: CAITETGGSPLHF
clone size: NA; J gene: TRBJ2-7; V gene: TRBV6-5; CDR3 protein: CASRPGGGYEQYF
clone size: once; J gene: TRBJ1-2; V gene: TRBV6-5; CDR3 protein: CASSYGALYGYTF
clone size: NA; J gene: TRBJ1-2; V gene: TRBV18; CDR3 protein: CASSPGADRGYGYTF
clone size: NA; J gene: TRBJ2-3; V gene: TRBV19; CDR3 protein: CASSIWPSGTDTQYF
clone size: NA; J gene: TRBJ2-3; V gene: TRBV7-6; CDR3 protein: CASSLFGASTDTQYF
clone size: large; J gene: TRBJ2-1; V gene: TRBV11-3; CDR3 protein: CASSLGGSTSGFYNEQFF
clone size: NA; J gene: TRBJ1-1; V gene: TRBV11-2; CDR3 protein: CASSLVRGGYTEAFF
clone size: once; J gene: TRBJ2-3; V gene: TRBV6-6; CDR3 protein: CASRDPPGVDTQYF
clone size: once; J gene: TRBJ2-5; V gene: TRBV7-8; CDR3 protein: CASSPPGLTSGVETQYF
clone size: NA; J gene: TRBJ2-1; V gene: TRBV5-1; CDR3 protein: CASSLGSGGPYNEQFF
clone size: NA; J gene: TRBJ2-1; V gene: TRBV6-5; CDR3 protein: CASRDRGYNEQFF
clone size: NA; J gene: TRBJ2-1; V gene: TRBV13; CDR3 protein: CASSTDSGPLLF
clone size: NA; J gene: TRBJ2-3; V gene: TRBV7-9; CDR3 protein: CASSLSGGGRADTQYF
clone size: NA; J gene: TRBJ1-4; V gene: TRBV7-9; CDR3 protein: CASSPSTSGTNEKLFF
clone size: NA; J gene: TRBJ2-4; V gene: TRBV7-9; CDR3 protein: CASSLEGDIQYF
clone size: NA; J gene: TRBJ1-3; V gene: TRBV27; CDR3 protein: CASSSGGRNTIYF
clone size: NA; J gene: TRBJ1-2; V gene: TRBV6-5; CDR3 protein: CASSYSGAGYTF
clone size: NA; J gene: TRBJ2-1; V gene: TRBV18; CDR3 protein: CASSRGPNEQFF
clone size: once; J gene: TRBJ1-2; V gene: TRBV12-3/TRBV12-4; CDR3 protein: CASSPGQPYGYTF